The entry below describes one TCR beta chain. Its target antigen remains unknown. No per-base quality is available; no much larger clone lies one base away. Every donor in the study was a healthy Caucasian. Library construction relied on 5' RACE. Instrument on record: Illumina HiSeq 2000. Template switching introduced a universal primer binding site; the final cDNA contained a unique molecular identifier, enabling accurate counting of TCR cDNA molecules. Specific primers in the conserved constant-segment region were used to synthesize first-strand cDNA for TCR alpha and beta chains. Each cDNA library was double barcoded, with a SMART-Mk sample barcode plus Illumina barcodes, to control for contamination. TruSeq adapter sequences along with Illumina sample barcodes were introduced in two successive PCR steps. TCR alpha and beta cDNA libraries were sequenced on the Illumina HiSeq platform with custom primers. The authors' pipeline ran thus. MiGEC was used to process raw reads and extract unique molecular identifiers, and MiXCR was used to find CDR3 positions. For each individual, recombination models were inferred using an EM algorithm with the repgenHMM and IGoR tools. Shared clonotype analysis was performed with the tcR package in R, normalizing sharing by the product of cloneset sizes. To study raw recombination free of thymic and clonal selection effects, out-of-frame nonproductive sequences were analyzed. TCRdb handled the public reads itself, with Q25 trimming in fastp and clone calling in MiXCR, and kept productive beta chains. Entries are consolidated by CDR3 protein sequence, retaining the most common genes and DNA. The V and J calls were determined by TCRdb, not by the authors. This sample is represented by 1.5 million to 2 million distinct CDR3 sequences; roughly 35% of them were singletons. The ten most abundant clones make up 0.25% to 0.3% of the sample.

The sample comes from a study of identical twins (dated by TCRdb to 2016 to 2017). For the wider study: TCR alpha and beta repertoires from monozygotic twins, unrelated adults of various ages and cord blood were deep-sequenced to test whether fetal clonotypes persist. To rule out contamination, replicate twin experiments were performed at different times with different library preparation protocols. Beyond this particular receptor, the publication reports: Compared with coincidental sharing between unrelated individuals, out-of-frame TCR alpha sequences shared between twins had an excess of sequences with low generation probability. The excess sharing between twins in beta out-of-frame sequences was weaker because fewer shared sequences reduced the signal-to-noise ratio. Because the same donors could not be followed over many years, conclusions were based on cross-sectional statistical analysis. Zero-insertion analyses could be partly confounded by invariant T cells such as MAIT and iNKT, although diverse VJ usage argued against such confounding for most clonotypes. Recombination models systematically underestimated out-of-frame TCR alpha sharing in monozygotic twins but agreed with sharing between unrelated individuals. Abundant cord blood beta clonotypes carried fewer insertions; young adult naive repertoires showed a weaker similar trend, while memory repertoires showed none.

The CDR3 covers 15 residues, taking in both the cysteine and the phenylalanine. The sequence is cut down to CDR3 DNA, 45 bases in frame from base 1. Trimming costs V 0 bases and J 6 bases, and their ends lie 14 bases apart. CDR1 and CDR2 were assigned from the germline V gene as SGHAT and FQNNGV. This sequence uses TRBV11-2 and TRBJ1-2; the D gene is perhaps TRBD1, from 5 matching bases. This TCR was sampled from a newborn girl in good health. Sequencing was carried out using cord blood. The nucleotide sequence is given as TGTGCCAGCAGCTTAGATTGGCAGGGAGGAGATGGCTACACCTTC. Its product reads: CASSLDWQGGDGYTF.